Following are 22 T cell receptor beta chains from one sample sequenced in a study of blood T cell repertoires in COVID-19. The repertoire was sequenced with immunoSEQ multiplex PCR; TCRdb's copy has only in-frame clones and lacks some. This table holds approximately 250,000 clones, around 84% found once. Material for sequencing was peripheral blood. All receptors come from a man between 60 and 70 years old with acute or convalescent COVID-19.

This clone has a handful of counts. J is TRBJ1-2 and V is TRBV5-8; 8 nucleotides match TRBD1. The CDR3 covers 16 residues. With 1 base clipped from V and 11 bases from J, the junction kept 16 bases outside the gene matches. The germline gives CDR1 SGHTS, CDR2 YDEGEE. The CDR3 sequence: CASSLKITGGPRRYTF. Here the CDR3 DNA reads TGTGCCAGCAGCTTGAAGATTACAGGGGGGCCCCGTAGGTACACCTTC.

CDR3 in amino acids: CASSLGKAGSRNTIYF. The DNA of the CDR3 is TGTGCCAGCAGCCTCGGAAAGGCGGGATCGCGAAACACCATATATTTT. This chain connects TRBV3-1 (or the pseudogene TRBV3-2) to TRBJ1-3; D remains unclear. The CDR3 covers 16 residues. V was shortened by 4 bases and J by 5 bases, with 18 bases between the two germline ends. CDR1 and CDR2 (germline): LGHDT, YNNKEL (reference sequence).

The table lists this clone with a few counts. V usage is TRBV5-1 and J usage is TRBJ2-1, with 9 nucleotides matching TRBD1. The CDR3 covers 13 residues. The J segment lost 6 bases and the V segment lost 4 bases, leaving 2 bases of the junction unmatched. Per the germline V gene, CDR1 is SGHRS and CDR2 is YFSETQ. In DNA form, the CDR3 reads TGCGCCAGCAGCCTGGACAGGGGCAATGAGCAGTTCTTC. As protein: CASSLDRGNEQFF.

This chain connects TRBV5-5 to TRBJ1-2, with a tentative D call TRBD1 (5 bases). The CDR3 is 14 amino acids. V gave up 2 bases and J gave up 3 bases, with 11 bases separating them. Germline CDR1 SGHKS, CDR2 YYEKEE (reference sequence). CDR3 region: CASSLRGTYYGYTF. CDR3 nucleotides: TGTGCCAGCAGCTTAAGGGGAACCTACTATGGCTACACCTTC.

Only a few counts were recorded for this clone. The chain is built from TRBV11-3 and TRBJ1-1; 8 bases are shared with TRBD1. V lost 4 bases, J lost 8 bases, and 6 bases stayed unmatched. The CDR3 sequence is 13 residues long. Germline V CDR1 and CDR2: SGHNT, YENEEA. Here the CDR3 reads CASSSDRGKEAFF. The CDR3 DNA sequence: TGTGCCAGCAGCTCCGACAGGGGAAAGGAAGCTTTCTTT.

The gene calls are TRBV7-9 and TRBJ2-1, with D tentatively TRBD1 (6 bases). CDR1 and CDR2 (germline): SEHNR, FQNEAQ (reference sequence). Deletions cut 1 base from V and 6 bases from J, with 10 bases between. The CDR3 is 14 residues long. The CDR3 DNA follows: TGTGCCAGCAGCTTAGAGGGGGACCTCAATGAGCAGTTCTTC. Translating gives CASSLEGDLNEQFF.

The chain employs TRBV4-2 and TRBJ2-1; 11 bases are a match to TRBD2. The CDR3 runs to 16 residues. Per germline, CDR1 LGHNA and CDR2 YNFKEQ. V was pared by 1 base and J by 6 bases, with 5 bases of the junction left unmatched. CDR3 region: CASSQASLAGGNEQFF. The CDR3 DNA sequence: TGTGCCAGCAGCCAAGCTAGCCTAGCGGGAGGCAATGAGCAGTTCTTC.

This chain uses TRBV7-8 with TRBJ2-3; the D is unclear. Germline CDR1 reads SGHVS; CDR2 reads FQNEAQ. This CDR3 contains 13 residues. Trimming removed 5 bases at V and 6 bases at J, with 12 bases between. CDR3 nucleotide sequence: TGTGCCAGCAGCCGAGAGGCGGAGGATACGCAGTATTTT. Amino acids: CASSREAEDTQYF.

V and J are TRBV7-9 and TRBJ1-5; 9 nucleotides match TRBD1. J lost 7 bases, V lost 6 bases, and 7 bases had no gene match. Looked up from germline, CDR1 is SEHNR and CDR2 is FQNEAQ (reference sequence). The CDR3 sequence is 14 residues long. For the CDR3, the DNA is TGTGCCAGCAGTTCGGGGACAGGGTTACAGCCCCAGCATTTT. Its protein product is CASSSGTGLQPQHF.

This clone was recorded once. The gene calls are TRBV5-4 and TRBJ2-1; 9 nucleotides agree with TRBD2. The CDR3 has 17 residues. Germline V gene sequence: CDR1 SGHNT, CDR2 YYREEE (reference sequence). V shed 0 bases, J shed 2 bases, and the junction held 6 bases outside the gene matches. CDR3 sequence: CASSLGPAGGTYNEQFF. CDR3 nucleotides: TGTGCCAGCAGCTTGGGGCCAGCGGGAGGAACCTACAATGAGCAGTTCTTC.

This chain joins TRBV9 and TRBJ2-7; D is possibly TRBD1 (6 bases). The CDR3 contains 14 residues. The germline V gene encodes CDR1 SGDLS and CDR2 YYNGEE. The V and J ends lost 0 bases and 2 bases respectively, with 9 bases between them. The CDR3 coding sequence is TGTGCCAGCAGCGTAGGGGGGCGAACCTACGAGCAGTACTTC. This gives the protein CASSVGGRTYEQYF.

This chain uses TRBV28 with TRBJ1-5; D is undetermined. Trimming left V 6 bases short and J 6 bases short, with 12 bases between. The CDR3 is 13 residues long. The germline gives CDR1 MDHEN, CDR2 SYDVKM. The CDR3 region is CASSPPGVQPQHF. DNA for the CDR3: TGTGCCAGCAGCCCTCCGGGTGTTCAGCCCCAGCATTTT.

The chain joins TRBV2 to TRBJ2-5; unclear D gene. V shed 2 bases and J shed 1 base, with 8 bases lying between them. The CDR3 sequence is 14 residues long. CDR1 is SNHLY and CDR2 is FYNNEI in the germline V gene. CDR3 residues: CASSESLPQETQYF. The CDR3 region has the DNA TGTGCCAGCAGTGAATCACTTCCCCAAGAGACCCAGTACTTC.

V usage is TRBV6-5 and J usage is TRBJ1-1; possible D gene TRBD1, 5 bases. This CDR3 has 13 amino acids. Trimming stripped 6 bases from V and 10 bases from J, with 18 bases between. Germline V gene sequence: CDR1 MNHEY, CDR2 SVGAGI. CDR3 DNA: TGTGCCAGCAGCGGACACCCATCGAGAGGAGCTTTCTTT. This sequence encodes CASSGHPSRGAFF.

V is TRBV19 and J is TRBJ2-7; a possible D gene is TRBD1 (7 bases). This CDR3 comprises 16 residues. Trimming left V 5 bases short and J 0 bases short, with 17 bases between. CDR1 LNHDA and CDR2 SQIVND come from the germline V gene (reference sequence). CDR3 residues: CASSPQGGFLSYEQYF. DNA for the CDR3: TGTGCCAGTAGTCCCCAGGGGGGTTTCCTCTCCTACGAGCAGTACTTC.

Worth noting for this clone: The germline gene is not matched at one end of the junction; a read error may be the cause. CDR3 DNA sequence: TGTGCCAGCACTGAACAGGGGAAGGGTGGCTACACCTTC. Translating gives CASTEQGKGGYTF. V and J are TRBV6-1 and TRBJ1-2, with 7 nucleotides matching TRBD1. Germline CDR1 is MNHNS and CDR2 is SASEGT. The length of the CDR3 is 13 residues.

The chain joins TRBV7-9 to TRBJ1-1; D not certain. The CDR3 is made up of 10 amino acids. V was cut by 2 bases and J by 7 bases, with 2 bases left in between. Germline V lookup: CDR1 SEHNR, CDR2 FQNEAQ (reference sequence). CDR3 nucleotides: TGTGCCAGCAGCTTACTTGAAGCTTTCTTT. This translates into CASSLLEAFF.

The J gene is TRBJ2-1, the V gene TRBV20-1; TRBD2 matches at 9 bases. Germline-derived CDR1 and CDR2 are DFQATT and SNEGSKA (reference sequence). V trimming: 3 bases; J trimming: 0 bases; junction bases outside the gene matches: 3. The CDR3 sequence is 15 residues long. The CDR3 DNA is TGCAGTGCTAGTAGCGGGGGAAGCTCCTACAATGAGCAGTTCTTC. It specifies CSASSGGSSYNEQFF.

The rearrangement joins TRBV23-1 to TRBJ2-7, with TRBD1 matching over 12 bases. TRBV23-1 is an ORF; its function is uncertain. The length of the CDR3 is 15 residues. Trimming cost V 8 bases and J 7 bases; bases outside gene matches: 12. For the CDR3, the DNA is TGCGCCAGCTGGGAAGGGGACAGGGGGCGCTGGGAGCAGTACTTC. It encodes CASWEGDRGRWEQYF.

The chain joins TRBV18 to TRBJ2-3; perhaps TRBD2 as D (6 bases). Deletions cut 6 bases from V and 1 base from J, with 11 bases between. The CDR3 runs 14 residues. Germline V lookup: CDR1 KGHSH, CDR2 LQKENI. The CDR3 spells CASSWDSRTDTQYF. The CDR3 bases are TGTGCCAGCTCCTGGGACTCTCGCACAGATACGCAGTATTTT.

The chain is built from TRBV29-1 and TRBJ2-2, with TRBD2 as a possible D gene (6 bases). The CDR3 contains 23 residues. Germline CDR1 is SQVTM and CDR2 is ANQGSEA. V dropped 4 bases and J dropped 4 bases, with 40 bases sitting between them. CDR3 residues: CSVAAGNSEDHPNIARLTGELFF. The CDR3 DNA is TGCAGCGTTGCTGCGGGGAACAGCGAAGACCATCCTAACATAGCCCGGCTCACCGGGGAGCTGTTTTTT.

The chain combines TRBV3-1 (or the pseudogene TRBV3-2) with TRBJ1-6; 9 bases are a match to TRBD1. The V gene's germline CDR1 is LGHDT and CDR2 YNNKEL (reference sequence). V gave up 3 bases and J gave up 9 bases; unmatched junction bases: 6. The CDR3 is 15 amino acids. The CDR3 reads CASSQVTGGSSPLHF. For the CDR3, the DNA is TGTGCCAGCAGCCAGGTTACAGGGGGCAGTTCACCCCTCCACTTT.